This T cell receptor beta chain was recovered during a study of blood T cell repertoires in COVID-19. Overall study context: Both acute and convalescent COVID-19 samples were obtained from the United States, Italy and Spain. T cells, B-cell-depleted T cells, or PBMCs supplied cDNA or gDNA.

Germline values: CDR1 SNHLY, CDR2 FYNNEI. V shed 6 bases and J shed 4 bases, with 12 bases lying between them. This CDR3 comprises 13 residues. Per the original methods: Counts of nucleated cells, estimated from reference gene primer amplification, were obtained. Profiling relied on immunoSEQ multiplex PCR, and the TCRdb table lists in-frame clones only, not all of them. The DNA gave D and trimming, while V, J and clone size come from that table. Of roughly 100,000 clones listed, 80% to 90% are singletons. The gene calls are TRBV2 and TRBJ1-2; D is perhaps TRBD1 (5 bases). Sequenced input: peripheral blood. This TCR derives from an older woman with acute or convalescent COVID-19. Written as DNA, the CDR3 is TGTGCCAGCAGCCCCGACAGCTCCTATGGCTACACCTTC. Amino acid sequence: CASSPDSSYGYTF.